These 30 T cell receptor beta chains originate from one sample sequenced in a study of cytomegalovirus exposure and HLA in healthy donors. A multiplex PCR was run with 60 Vbeta primers and 13 Jbeta primers. Generated by immunoSEQ multiplex PCR, the TCRdb table keeps only in-frame clones and is missing some. The data show over 80,000 clones, approximately 72% seen once. Sequencing input: PBMCs. The receptors here all came from a woman aged 35 to 49 in good health and CMV-seronegative.

The J gene is TRBJ2-5, the V gene TRBV14; no reliable D call. Germline loops: CDR1 SGHDN, CDR2 FVKESK. Trimming pared 3 bases from V and 5 bases from J, leaving 16 bases between. The CDR3 is made up of 15 amino acids. In DNA, the CDR3 is TGTGCCAGCAGCCAGGGTCTTTACCACGGGGAGACCCAGTACTTC. This sequence encodes CASSQGLYHGETQYF.

This rearrangement joins TRBV2 to TRBJ1-1, with D maybe TRBD1 (5 bases). Trimming took off 4 bases at V and 5 bases at J, with 14 bases between the two ends. Germline loops: CDR1 SNHLY, CDR2 FYNNEI. This CDR3 comprises 14 residues. CDR3 nucleotides: TGTGCCAGCAGTGCGGTCGGGGGAGGTACTGAAGCTTTCTTT. It codes for CASSAVGGGTEAFF.

The rearrangement links TRBV4-3 to TRBJ2-3; D remains ambiguous. Per the germline V gene, CDR1 is LGHNA and CDR2 is YSLEER. V was pared by 1 base and J by 4 bases, with 9 bases between. The CDR3 has 14 amino acids. This CDR3 is CASSQVDYADTQYF. The DNA for the CDR3 is TGCGCCAGCAGCCAAGTAGATTATGCAGATACGCAGTATTTT.

The rearrangement uses TRBV28 and TRBJ1-3; D unresolved. From germline, CDR1 is MDHEN and CDR2 SYDVKM. The CDR3 loop spans 16 amino acids. Deletions cut 7 bases from V and 0 bases from J, with 16 bases between. The CDR3 loop reads CASNGPGANSGNTIYF. For the CDR3, the DNA is TGTGCCAGCAATGGACCGGGAGCAAACTCTGGAAACACCATATATTTT.

This clone has just one count. The V call is TRBV2, the J call TRBJ2-5; D perhaps matches TRBD2 (6 bases). The J call may be wrong; the DNA end is better matched by TRBJ2-7. CDR3 size: 15 residues. The V gene's germline CDR1 is SNHLY and CDR2 FYNNEI. CDR3 protein: CASSEGVIFGSEQYF. For the CDR3, the DNA is TGTGCCAGCAGTGAAGGCGTGATCTTCGGGAGCGAGCAGTACTTC.

This chain joins TRBV28 and TRBJ2-7, with 7 nucleotides matching TRBD1. Germline loops: CDR1 MDHEN, CDR2 SYDVKM. With 6 bases clipped from V and 3 bases from J, the junction kept 8 bases outside the gene matches. The CDR3 sequence is 14 residues long. CDR3 residues: CASSSAQGLYEQYF. CDR3 coding DNA: TGTGCCAGCAGCTCCGCACAGGGGCTCTACGAGCAGTACTTC.

The V call is TRBV19, the J call TRBJ2-5; TRBD2 aligns across 8 bases. The ends lost 4 bases at V and 7 bases at J; junction bases unmatched: 11. Germline V lookup: CDR1 LNHDA, CDR2 SQIVND (reference sequence). This CDR3 contains 15 residues. This chain's CDR3 is CASSNRAPGRGTQYF. CDR3 coding DNA: TGTGCCAGTAGTAATCGGGCTCCCGGGAGGGGGACCCAGTACTTC.

The J gene is TRBJ2-7, the V gene TRBV2, with TRBD1 as a possible D gene (5 bases). Trimming cost V 0 bases and J 7 bases, with 13 bases left between them. The CDR3 spans 14 residues. The germline CDR1 and CDR2 sequences are SNHLY and FYNNEI. CDR3: CASSEALGSGEQYF. CDR3 in DNA: TGTGCCAGCAGTGAAGCGCTCGGGTCAGGGGAGCAGTACTTC. The full variable domain, completed using reference TRBV2 and TRBJ2-7, is EPEVTQTPSHQVTQMGQEVILRCVPISNHLYFYWYRQILGQKVEFLVSFYNNEISEKSEIFDDQFSVERPDGSNFTLKIRSTKLEDSAMYFCASSEALGSGEQYFGPGTRLTVT.

In this sample, this clone turned up a few times. The rearrangement joins TRBV29-1 to TRBJ1-5; 7 bases agree with TRBD1. The V and J ends lost 4 bases and 6 bases, in that order; junction bases with no gene match: 6. The CDR3 contains 13 residues. Germline V gives CDR1 SQVTM, CDR2 ANQGSEA. In DNA form, the CDR3 reads TGCAGCGTTGCCCTACAGGGGACTCAGCCCCAGCATTTT. It specifies CSVALQGTQPQHF. The full variable domain, rest sourced from reference TRBV29-1 and TRBJ1-5, is SAVISQKPSRDICQRGTSLTIQCQVDSQVTMMFWYRQQPGQSLTLIATANQGSEATYESGFVIDKFPISRPNLTFSTLTVSNMSPEDSSIYLCSVALQGTQPQHFGDGTRLSIL.

The chain recombines TRBV6-4 with TRBJ2-3, with a tentative D call TRBD1 (5 bases). Between the trimmed V and J ends, which lost 3 bases and 0 bases, there was a span of 7 bases. This CDR3 is 14 amino acids long. Germline-derived CDR1 and CDR2 are MRHNA and SNTAGT. DNA for the CDR3: TGTGCCAGCAGTGATACAGGTAGCACAGATACGCAGTATTTT. The encoded protein is CASSDTGSTDTQYF.

The V call is TRBV7-2, the J call TRBJ2-2, with D perhaps TRBD1 (6 bases). The CDR3 consists of 15 residues. Per the germline V gene, CDR1 is SGHTA and CDR2 is FQGNSA. Trimming took off 5 bases at V and 2 bases at J, with 12 bases between the two ends. CDR3 sequence (DNA): TGTGCCAGCAGCCCCTCGACAGGCAACACCGGGGAGCTGTTTTTT. It codes for CASSPSTGNTGELFF.

This chain links TRBV5-4 with TRBJ2-1, with 8 bases fitting TRBD2. Unmatched junction bases numbered 6, after V lost 2 bases and J lost 5 bases. Germline V gene sequence: CDR1 SGHNT, CDR2 YYREEE (reference sequence). There are 15 residues in the CDR3. The CDR3 DNA reads TGTGCCAGCAGCTTAGGAGCGGGGGTAAACAATGAGCAGTTCTTC. As protein: CASSLGAGVNNEQFF. Combining the CDR3 with reference TRBV5-4 and TRBJ2-1 gives the whole variable domain ETGVTQSPTHLIKTRGQQVTLRCSSQSGHNTVSWYQQALGQGPQFIFQYYREEENGRGNFPPRFSGLQFPNYSSELNVNALELDDSALYLCASSLGAGVNNEQFFGPGTRLTVL.

The chain recombines TRBV18 with TRBJ1-2; D is unresolved. V lost 2 bases and J 8 bases, leaving 12 bases between the germline ends. The CDR3 runs to 13 residues. Germline CDR1 reads KGHSH; CDR2 reads LQKENI. CDR3 bases: TGTGCCAGCTCACCAGCCCCGGTCGAGGGCTACACCTTC. It yields the protein CASSPAPVEGYTF.

The chain has TRBV19 and TRBJ2-7; possibly TRBD1 for D (6 bases). This CDR3 is built from 14 residues. Trimming left V 3 bases short and J 0 bases short, with 9 bases between. Germline V CDR1 and CDR2: LNHDA, SQIVND (reference sequence). In DNA form, the CDR3 reads TGTGCCAGTAGTATCGACAGGAGCTCCTACGAGCAGTACTTC. It specifies CASSIDRSSYEQYF.

The chain recombines TRBV29-1 with TRBJ2-3; 7 bases line up with TRBD2. The germline CDR1 and CDR2 sequences are SQVTM and ANQGSEA. The CDR3 loop spans 13 amino acids. With V trimmed by 3 bases and J by 4 bases, 4 bases remained unmatched. CDR3 nucleotides: TGCAGCGTTGACGGGGGGAGGCCAGATACGCAGTATTTT. Translation gives CSVDGGRPDTQYF.

The table lists this clone with a count of one. The chain employs TRBV18 and TRBJ1-2; unclear D gene. The CDR3 consists of 11 residues. CDR1 is KGHSH, CDR2 LQKENI, per germline. The V and J ends lost 6 bases and 6 bases respectively, with 8 bases between them. CDR3 sequence reads: CASSLSDGYTF. The CDR3, as DNA: TGTGCCAGCTCCCTGTCGGATGGCTACACCTTC. Full variable domain (remainder filled in from reference TRBV18 and TRBJ1-2): NAGVMQNPRHLVRRRGQEARLRCSPMKGHSHVYWYRQLPEEGLKFMVYLQKENIIDESGMPKERFSAEFPKEGPSILRIQQVVRGDSAAYFCASSLSDGYTFGSGTRLTVV.

This sequence joins TRBV28 and TRBJ1-2; TRBD1 matches at 7 bases. The CDR3 has 13 amino acids. V lost 7 bases, J lost 7 bases, and 9 bases stayed unmatched. The germline V gene encodes CDR1 MDHEN and CDR2 SYDVKM. The CDR3 sequence is CASIRDSRGGYTF. DNA of the CDR3: TGTGCCAGCATTAGGGACAGTAGGGGTGGCTACACCTTC.

This chain joins TRBV6-5 and TRBJ1-2, with D perhaps TRBD1 (6 bases). Germline loops: CDR1 MNHEY, CDR2 SVGAGI. The CDR3 length is 12 residues. Trimming cost V 11 bases and J 2 bases, with 12 bases left between them. The CDR3 DNA sequence: TGTGCCGCCGCCCAGGGGAACTATGGCTACACCTTC. It encodes CAAAQGNYGYTF.

The J gene is TRBJ1-4, the V gene TRBV4-1, with D perhaps TRBD1 (6 bases). The germline gives CDR1 MGHRA, CDR2 YSYEKL. Trimming took 10 bases from V and 7 from J, leaving 19 bases between them. This CDR3 is built from 14 residues. As DNA, the CDR3 is TGCGCCACCAAGGGGGACCCAGGACGTGAAAAACTGTTTTTT. The encoded protein is CATKGDPGREKLFF.

This clone was recorded a few times. The CDR3 DNA reads TGTGCCAGCAGCTCCCAAGCGGGGTACGAGCAGTACTTC. This sequence encodes CASSSQAGYEQYF. The rearrangement links TRBV6-1 to TRBJ2-7; 7 bases are shared with TRBD2. Germline V gene data show CDR1 as MNHNS and CDR2 as SASEGT. This CDR3 is built from 13 residues. V shed 6 bases and J 4 bases; nucleotides not matched to a gene: 6.

V is TRBV28 and J is TRBJ1-3; a possible D gene is TRBD1 (5 bases). CDR1 and CDR2 (germline): MDHEN, SYDVKM. With 5 bases removed from V and 0 bases from J, the gap between germline ends came to 14 bases. The CDR3 has 16 amino acids. The CDR3 nucleotides are TGTGCCAGCAGTACAGTGACAGCGGGCTCTGGAAACACCATATATTTT. This sequence encodes CASSTVTAGSGNTIYF.

A note on this clone: The same CDR3 also results from other DNA sequences found in this sample. The V gene is TRBV29-1, the J gene TRBJ2-1; D is unclear. CDR1 and CDR2 from the germline V gene are SQVTM and ANQGSEA. The V and J ends lost 4 bases and 0 bases respectively, with 10 bases between them. The CDR3 runs 14 residues. CDR3 nucleotides: TGCAGCGTTGTCAGAGCGAGCTCCTACAATGAGCAGTTCTTC. This codes for CSVVRASSYNEQFF.

The chain couples TRBV9 to TRBJ1-2; TRBD1 aligns across 9 bases. Germline V gene lookup returns CDR1 SGDLS and CDR2 YYNGEE. This CDR3 is built from 14 residues. With V trimmed by 1 base and J by 7 bases, 5 bases remained unmatched. CDR3 bases: TGTGCCAGCAGCGTATTGGGACAGGGCGGTGGCTACACCTTC. It yields the protein CASSVLGQGGGYTF.

The rearrangement links TRBV4-1 to TRBJ2-5; 7 bases fit TRBD2. The CDR3 is 18 amino acids. In germline, CDR1 is MGHRA, CDR2 YSYEKL. The trim removed 0 bases at V and 5 bases at J, leaving 15 bases unmatched. The CDR3, as DNA: TGCGCCAGCAGCCAAGATCAGGCAGTGGGAGGGCCTTGGGAGACCCAGTACTTC. It is translated as CASSQDQAVGGPWETQYF.

The chain uses TRBV11-2 and TRBJ2-7; 8 positions match TRBD2. V was pared by 4 bases and J by 1 base, with 6 bases of the junction left unmatched. Germline assignment: CDR1 SGHAT and CDR2 FQNNGV. The CDR3 consists of 15 residues. CDR3 sequence: CASSSIAGWSYEQYF. The CDR3 nucleotides read TGTGCCAGCAGCTCCATAGCGGGGTGGTCCTACGAGCAGTACTTC.

This clone was observed a single time. CDR3 sequence (DNA): TGTGCCAGCAGCTTCGGGAAGCCCATGAGGCCCACAGATACGCAGTATTTT. Translation gives CASSFGKPMRPTDTQYF. V and J are TRBV11-1 and TRBJ2-3, with D perhaps matching TRBD2 (5 bases). Germline lookup yields CDR1 SGHAT and CDR2 FQDESV (reference sequence). The ends were cut back, 3 bases at V and 2 bases at J, with 18 bases in the middle. The CDR3 spans 17 residues.

The V call is TRBV5-4, the J call TRBJ1-1; perhaps TRBD1 as D (5 bases). The germline CDR1 and CDR2 sequences are SGHNT and YYREEE (reference sequence). The CDR3 has 15 amino acids. Trimming removed 4 bases from V and 0 bases from J, with 13 bases in between. This chain's CDR3 is CASSGRVRMNTEAFF. The CDR3 coding sequence is TGTGCCAGCAGCGGCAGGGTTAGGATGAACACTGAAGCTTTCTTT. The full variable domain, rest sourced from reference TRBV5-4 and TRBJ1-1, is ETGVTQSPTHLIKTRGQQVTLRCSSQSGHNTVSWYQQALGQGPQFIFQYYREEENGRGNFPPRFSGLQFPNYSSELNVNALELDDSALYLCASSGRVRMNTEAFFGQGTRLTVV.

This chain joins TRBV19 and TRBJ2-7; TRBD1 aligns across 8 bases. The length of the CDR3 is 13 residues. In germline, CDR1 is LNHDA, CDR2 SQIVND (reference sequence). Trimming took 4 bases from V and 3 from J; bases not matched to a gene: 2. The CDR3 here is CASSTTGGYEQYF. The CDR3 DNA reads TGTGCCAGTAGTACTACAGGGGGCTACGAGCAGTACTTC. The variable domain in full, completed from reference TRBV19 and TRBJ2-7, reads DGGITQSPKYLFRKEGQNVTLSCEQNLNHDAMYWYRQDPGQGLRLIYYSQIVNDFQKGDIAEGYSVSREKKESFPLTVTSAQKNPTAFYLCASSTTGGYEQYFGPGTRLTVT.

J is TRBJ1-6 and V is TRBV9, with TRBD1 matching over 7 bases. The CDR3 totals 14 residues. Germline loops: CDR1 SGDLS, CDR2 YYNGEE. The V and J ends lost 2 bases and 7 bases, in that order; junction bases with no gene match: 3. The CDR3 sequence: CASSVGDRNSPLHF. The DNA of the CDR3 is TGTGCCAGCAGCGTTGGGGACAGAAATTCACCCCTCCACTTT. Together with reference TRBV9 and TRBJ1-6, the CDR3 gives the full variable domain: DSGVTQTPKHLITATGQRVTLRCSPRSGDLSVYWYQQSLDQGLQFLIQYYNGEERAKGNILERFSAQQFPDLHSELNLSSLELGDSALYFCASSVGDRNSPLHFGNGTRLTVT.

The chain recombines TRBV9 with TRBJ2-1; 10 positions match TRBD2. This CDR3 is built from 17 residues. In germline, CDR1 is SGDLS, CDR2 YYNGEE. J gave up 8 bases and V 3 bases, and 14 bases lay outside the gene matches. CDR3 DNA: TGTGCCAGCAGCGCTTCCACTAGCGGGGCCCTCCGGGATGAGCAGTTCTTC. It encodes CASSASTSGALRDEQFF.